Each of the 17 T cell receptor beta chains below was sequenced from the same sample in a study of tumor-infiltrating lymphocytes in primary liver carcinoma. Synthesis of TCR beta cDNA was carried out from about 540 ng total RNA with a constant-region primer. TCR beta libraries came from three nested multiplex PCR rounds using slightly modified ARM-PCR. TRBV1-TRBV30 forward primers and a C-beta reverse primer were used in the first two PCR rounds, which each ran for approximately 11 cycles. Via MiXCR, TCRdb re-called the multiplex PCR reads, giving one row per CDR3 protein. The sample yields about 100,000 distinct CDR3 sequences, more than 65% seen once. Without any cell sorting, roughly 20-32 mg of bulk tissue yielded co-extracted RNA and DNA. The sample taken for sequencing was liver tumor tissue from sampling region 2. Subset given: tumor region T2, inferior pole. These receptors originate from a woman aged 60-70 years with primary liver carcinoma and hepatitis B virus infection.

This CDR3 reads CASSLLGDITGRTFNEQFF. In nucleotides, the CDR3 is TGTGCCAGCAGCTTACTGGGAGACATTACAGGGCGAACTTTCAATGAGCAGTTCTTC. V usage is TRBV7-9 and J usage is TRBJ2-1; tentatively, D is TRBD1 (6 bases). Per germline, CDR1 SEHNR and CDR2 FQNEAQ (reference sequence). This CDR3 comprises 19 residues. V was clipped by 2 bases and J by 6 bases, with 26 bases between them.

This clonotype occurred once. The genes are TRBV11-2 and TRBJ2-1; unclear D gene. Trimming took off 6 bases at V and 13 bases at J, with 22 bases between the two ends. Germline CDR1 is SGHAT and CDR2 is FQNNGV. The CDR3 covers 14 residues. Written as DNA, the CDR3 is TGTGCCAGCAGTCCGTACTCGAGGTATACGGTACAGTTCTTC. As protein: CASSPYSRYTVQFF.

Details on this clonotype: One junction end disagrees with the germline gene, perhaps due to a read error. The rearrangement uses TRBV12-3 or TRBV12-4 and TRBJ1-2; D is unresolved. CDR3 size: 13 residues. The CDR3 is CVSGHTSPGGYTF. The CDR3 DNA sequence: TGTGTCAGCGGTCATACCAGCCCTGGGGGCTACACCTTC.

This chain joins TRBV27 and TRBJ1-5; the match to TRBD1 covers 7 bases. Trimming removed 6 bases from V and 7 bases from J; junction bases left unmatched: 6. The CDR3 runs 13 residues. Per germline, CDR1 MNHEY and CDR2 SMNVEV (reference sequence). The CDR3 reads CASRRQGGQPQHF. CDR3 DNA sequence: TGTGCCAGCAGAAGACAAGGGGGCCAGCCCCAGCATTTT.

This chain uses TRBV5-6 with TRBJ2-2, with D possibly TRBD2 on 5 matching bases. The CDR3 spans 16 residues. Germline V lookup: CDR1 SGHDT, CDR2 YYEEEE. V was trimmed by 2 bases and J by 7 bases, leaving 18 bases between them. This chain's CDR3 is CASSLRAVALSGELFF. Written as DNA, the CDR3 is TGTGCCAGCAGCTTACGAGCGGTGGCCCTCAGCGGGGAGCTGTTTTTT.

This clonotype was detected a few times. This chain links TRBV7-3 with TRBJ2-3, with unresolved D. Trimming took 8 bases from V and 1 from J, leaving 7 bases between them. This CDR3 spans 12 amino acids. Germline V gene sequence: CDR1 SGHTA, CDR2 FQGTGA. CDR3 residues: CASGVGTDTQYF. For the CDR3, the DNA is TGTGCCAGCGGGGTCGGCACAGATACGCAGTATTTT.

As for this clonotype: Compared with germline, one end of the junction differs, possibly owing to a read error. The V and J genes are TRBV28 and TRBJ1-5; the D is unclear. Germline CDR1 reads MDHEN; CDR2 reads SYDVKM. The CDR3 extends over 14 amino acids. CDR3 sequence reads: CTSSLPHSNQPQHF. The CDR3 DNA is TGTACCAGCAGTCTACCTCATAGCAATCAGCCCCAACATTTT.

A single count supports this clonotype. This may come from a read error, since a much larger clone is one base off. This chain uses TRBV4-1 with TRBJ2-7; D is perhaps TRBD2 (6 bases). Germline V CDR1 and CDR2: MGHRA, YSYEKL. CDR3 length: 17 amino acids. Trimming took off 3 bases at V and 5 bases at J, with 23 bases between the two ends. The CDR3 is CASSQGSVGTLSHEQYF. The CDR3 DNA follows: TGCGCCAGCAGCCAGGGTTCCGTAGGGACTTTGTCCCACGAGCAGTACTTC.

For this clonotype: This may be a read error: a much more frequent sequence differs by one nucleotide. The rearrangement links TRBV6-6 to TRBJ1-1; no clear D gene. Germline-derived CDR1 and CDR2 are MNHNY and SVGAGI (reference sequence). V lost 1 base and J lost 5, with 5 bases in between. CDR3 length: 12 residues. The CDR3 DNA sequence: TGTGCCAGCAGTTACTGGGATACTGAAGCTTTCTTT. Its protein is CASSYWDTEAFF.

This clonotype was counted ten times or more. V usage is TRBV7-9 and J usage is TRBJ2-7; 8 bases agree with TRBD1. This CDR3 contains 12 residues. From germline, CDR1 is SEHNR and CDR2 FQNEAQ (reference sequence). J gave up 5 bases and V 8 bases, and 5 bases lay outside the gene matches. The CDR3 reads CASGQGANEQYF. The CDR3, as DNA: TGTGCCAGCGGTCAGGGGGCTAACGAGCAGTACTTC.

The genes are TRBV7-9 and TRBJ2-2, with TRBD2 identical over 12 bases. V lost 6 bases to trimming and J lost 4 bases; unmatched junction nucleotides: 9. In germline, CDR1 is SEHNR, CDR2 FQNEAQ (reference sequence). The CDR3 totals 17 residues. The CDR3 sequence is CASRRLTSGSTTGELFF. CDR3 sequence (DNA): TGTGCCAGCAGGCGATTGACTAGCGGGAGCACCACCGGGGAGCTGTTTTTT.

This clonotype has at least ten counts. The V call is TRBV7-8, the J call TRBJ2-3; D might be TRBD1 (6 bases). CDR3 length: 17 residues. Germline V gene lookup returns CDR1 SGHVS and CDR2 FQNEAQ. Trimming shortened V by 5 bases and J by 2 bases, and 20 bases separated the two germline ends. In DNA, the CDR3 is TGTGCCAGCAGCCCCCCTCTGGCAGACAGGAACACAGATACGCAGTATTTT. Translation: CASSPPLADRNTDTQYF.

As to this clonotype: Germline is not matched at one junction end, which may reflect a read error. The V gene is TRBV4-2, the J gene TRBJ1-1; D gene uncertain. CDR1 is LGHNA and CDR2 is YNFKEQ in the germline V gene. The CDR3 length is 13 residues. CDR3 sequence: CVSSQFENSEALF. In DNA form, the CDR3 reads TGTGTCAGCAGCCAGTTTGAGAACAGTGAAGCTTTGTTT.

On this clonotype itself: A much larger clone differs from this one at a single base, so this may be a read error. Here the CDR3 reads CASSFRLGVRPEAFF. The DNA of the CDR3 is TGTGCCAGCAGTTTTAGATTGGGGGTTCGGCCTGAAGCTTTCTTT. The chain couples TRBV28 to TRBJ1-1, with D possibly matching TRBD1 (5 bases). Germline V lookup: CDR1 MDHEN, CDR2 SYDVKM. V shed 3 bases and J shed 6 bases, with 17 bases lying between them. The CDR3 has 15 residues.

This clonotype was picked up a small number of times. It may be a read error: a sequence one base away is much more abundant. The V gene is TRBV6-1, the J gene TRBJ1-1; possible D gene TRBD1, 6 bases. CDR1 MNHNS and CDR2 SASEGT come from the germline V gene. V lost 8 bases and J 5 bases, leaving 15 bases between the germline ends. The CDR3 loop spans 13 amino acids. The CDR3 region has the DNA TGTGCCAGCCGGATCAGGGGACGGACTGAAGCTTTCTTT. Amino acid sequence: CASRIRGRTEAFF.

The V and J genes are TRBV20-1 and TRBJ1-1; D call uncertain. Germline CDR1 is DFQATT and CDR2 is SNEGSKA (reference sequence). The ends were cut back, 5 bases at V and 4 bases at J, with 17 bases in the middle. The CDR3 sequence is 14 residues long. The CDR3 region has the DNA TGCAGTGCTTTTACCGGGTCGGCGGGCACTGAAGCTTTCTTT. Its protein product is CSAFTGSAGTEAFF.

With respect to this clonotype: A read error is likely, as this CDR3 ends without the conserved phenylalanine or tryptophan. In DNA form, the CDR3 reads TGTGCCAGCAGTTCGACTGGCTCCTACGAGCAGTACCTC. Translation: CASSSTGSYEQYL. This chain joins TRBV12-3 or TRBV12-4 and TRBJ2-7; no clear D. CDR3 size: 13 residues. The V gene lost 4 bases and the J gene lost 0 bases, with 7 bases spanning the gap.